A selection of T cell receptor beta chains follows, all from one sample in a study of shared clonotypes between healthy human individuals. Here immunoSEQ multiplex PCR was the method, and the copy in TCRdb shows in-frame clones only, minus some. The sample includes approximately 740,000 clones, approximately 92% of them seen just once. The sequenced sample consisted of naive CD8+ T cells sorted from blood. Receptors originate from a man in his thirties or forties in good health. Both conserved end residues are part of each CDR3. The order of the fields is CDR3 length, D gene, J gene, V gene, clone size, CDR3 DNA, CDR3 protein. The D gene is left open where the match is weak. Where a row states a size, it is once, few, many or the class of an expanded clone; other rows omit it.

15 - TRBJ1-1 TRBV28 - TGTGCCAGCAGTTTAGGTTTGCAGGGAGACACTGAAGCTTTCTTT CASSLGLQGDTEAFF
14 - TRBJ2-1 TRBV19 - TGTGCCAGTAATCCGGTGGGGACCACCGACGAGCAGTTCTTC CASNPVGTTDEQFF
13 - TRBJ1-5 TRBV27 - TGTGCCAGCAGTTTAGGCAGAAATCAGCCCCAGCATTTT CASSLGRNQPQHF
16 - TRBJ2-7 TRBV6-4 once TGTGCCAGCAGTGAGCCGACAGTTTCACCTTACTACGAGCAGTACTTC CASSEPTVSPYYEQYF
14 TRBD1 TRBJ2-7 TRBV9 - TGTGCCAGCAGCCCCGGGACAGGGAACTACGAGCAGTACTTC CASSPGTGNYEQYF
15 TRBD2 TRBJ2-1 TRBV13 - TGTGCCAGCAGCTTGGGCGGGAGGGCCTACAATGAGCAGTTCTTC CASSLGGRAYNEQFF
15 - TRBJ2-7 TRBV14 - TGTGCCAGCAGCCAAGATATGGGCCTATCCTACGAGCAGTACTTC CASSQDMGLSYEQYF
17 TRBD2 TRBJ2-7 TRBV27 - TGTGCCAGCGCCCCTTGGGGACTAGCGGGAGTCGGATACGAGCAGTACTTC CASAPWGLAGVGYEQYF
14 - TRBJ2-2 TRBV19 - TGTGCCAGTAGCTGGGGCAGCGGGACCGGGGAGCTGTTTTTT CASSWGSGTGELFF
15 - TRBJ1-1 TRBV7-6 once TGTGCCAGCAGCTTTTTTAGGACCGAGAACACTGAAGCTTTCTTT CASSFFRTENTEAFF
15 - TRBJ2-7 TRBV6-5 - TGTGCCAGCAGTTACTCCGTGGGAGAAACCTACGAGCAGTACTTC CASSYSVGETYEQYF
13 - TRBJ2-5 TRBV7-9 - TGTGCCAGCAGCCGGAGGACAGAAGAGACCCAGTACTTC CASSRRTEETQYF
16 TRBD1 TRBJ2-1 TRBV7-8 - TGTGCCAGCAGCTCCTTTATCCAGGGGGCGCGGGATGAGCAGTTCTTC CASSSFIQGARDEQFF
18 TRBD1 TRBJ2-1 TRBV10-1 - TGCGCCAGCAGTGAGTTCGGTGTGGACAGGGGGGCCTACAATGAGCAGTTCTTC CASSEFGVDRGAYNEQFF
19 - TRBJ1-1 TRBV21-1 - TGTGCCAGCAGCCTTTATAGTTCCCGGGACAGGGGGTCGGACACTGAAGCTTTCTTT CASSLYSSRDRGSDTEAFF
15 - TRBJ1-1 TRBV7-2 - TGTGCCAGCAGCTTCCCAAATTCAGGTCACACTGAAGCTTTCTTT CASSFPNSGHTEAFF
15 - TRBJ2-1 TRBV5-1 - TGCGCCAGCAGCTTAGCTGCGTCAACCAATAATGAGCAGTTCTTC CASSLAASTNNEQFF
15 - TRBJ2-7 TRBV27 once TGTGCCAGCAGTTTATGGGGGCCTACCTCCTACGAGCAGTACTTC CASSLWGPTSYEQYF
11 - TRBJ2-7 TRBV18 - TGTGCCAGCTCAACTACCTACGAGCAGTACTTC CASSTTYEQYF
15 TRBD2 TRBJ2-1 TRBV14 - TGTGCCAGCAGCCTGGGACTAGCAGATTACAATGAGCAGTTCTTC CASSLGLADYNEQFF
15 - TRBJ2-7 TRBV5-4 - TGTGCCAGCAGCTCCGTGGGGGCGAGGTCCTACGAGCAGTACTTC CASSSVGARSYEQYF
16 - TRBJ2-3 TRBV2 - TGTGCCAGCAGTATAAAGGCGGATGGCGGAACAGATACGCAGTATTTT CASSIKADGGTDTQYF
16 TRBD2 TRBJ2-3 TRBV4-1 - TGCGCCAGCAGCCAAGTGGGAGGGGAAGTAGGTTATACGCAGTATTTT CASSQVGGEVGYTQYF
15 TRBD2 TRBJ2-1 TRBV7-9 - TGTGCCAGCAGTGCTAGCGGGCACTCCTACAATGAGCAGTTCTTC CASSASGHSYNEQFF
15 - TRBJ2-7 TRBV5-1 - TGCGCCAGCAGCTTGGTGTTAGCGGAGGTGAACGAGCAGTACTTC CASSLVLAEVNEQYF
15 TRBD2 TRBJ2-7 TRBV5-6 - TGTGCCAGCAGCCCCCGGGGTAGCGGGAAAAACGAGCAGTACTTC CASSPRGSGKNEQYF
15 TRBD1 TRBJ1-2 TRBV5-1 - TGCGCCAGCAGCTTGTCGTCAGGGGGTAACTATGGCTACACCTTC CASSLSSGGNYGYTF
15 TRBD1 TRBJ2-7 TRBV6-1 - TGTGCCAGCAACCGACAGGGCTACACCTCCTACGAGCAGTACTTC CASNRQGYTSYEQYF
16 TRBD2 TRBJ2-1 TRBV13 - TGTGCCAGCAGCGTTAACCCGGGACTAGGAAACAATGAGCAGTTCTTC CASSVNPGLGNNEQFF
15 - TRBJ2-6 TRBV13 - TGTGCCAGCAGCTTGGTCCCTTCTGGGGCCAACGTCCTGACTTTC CASSLVPSGANVLTF
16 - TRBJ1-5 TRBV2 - TGTGCCAGCAGTGACTCGGATCCGTTGAGCAATCAGCCCCAGCATTTT CASSDSDPLSNQPQHF
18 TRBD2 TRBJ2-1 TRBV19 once TGTGCCAGTAGTCAACTAGCGGGAGAAATCCCCTCCTACAATGAGCAGTTCTTC CASSQLAGEIPSYNEQFF
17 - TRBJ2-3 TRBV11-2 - TGTGCCAGCAGCCCTCCCCCGGTCAGCGCCAGCACAGATACGCAGTATTTT CASSPPPVSASTDTQYF
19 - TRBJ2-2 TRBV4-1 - TGCGCCAGCAGCCAAGATCGGCTAGTAAACATCGGGGACACCGGGGAGCTGTTTTTT CASSQDRLVNIGDTGELFF
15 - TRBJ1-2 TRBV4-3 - TGCGCCAGCAGCCAAGACAGGGCCATCTTCTATGGCTACACCTTC CASSQDRAIFYGYTF
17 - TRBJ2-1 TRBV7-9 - TGTGCCAGCAGCTTACCGTTAGATGGGAGCTCCTACAATGAGCAGTTCTTC CASSLPLDGSSYNEQFF
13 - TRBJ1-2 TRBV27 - TGTGCCACCTCCGGGCAGGGATTGGGCGGCTACACCTTC CATSGQGLGGYTF
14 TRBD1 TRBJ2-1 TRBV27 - TGTGCCAGCAGCCATGGACAGGGGATTTATGAGCAGTTCTTC CASSHGQGIYEQFF
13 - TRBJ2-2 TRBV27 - TGTGCCAGCAGTTTAGCTAGTGAGCGGGAGCTGTTTTTT CASSLASERELFF
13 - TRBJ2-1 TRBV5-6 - TGTGCCAGCAGCTTGCCAGGACCCAATGAGCAGTTCTTC CASSLPGPNEQFF
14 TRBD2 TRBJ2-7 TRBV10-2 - TGCGCCAGCAGGGAAGCGGGAGCGTCCTACGAGCAGTACTTC CASREAGASYEQYF
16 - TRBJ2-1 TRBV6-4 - TGTGCCAGCAGTGAGAGGGGGAGCTACTCCTACAATGAGCAGTTCTTC CASSERGSYSYNEQFF
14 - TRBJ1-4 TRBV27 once TGTGCCAGCAGCCGAAGGGACATTTCAAAAAAACTGTTTTTT CASSRRDISKKLFF
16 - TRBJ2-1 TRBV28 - TGTGCCAGCAGTGGGGGACTTGTGTCGTCCTACAATGAGCAGTTCTTC CASSGGLVSSYNEQFF
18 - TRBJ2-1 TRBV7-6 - TGTGCCAGCAGCTTATGGAGTGCGATGGTTTCCGCTGGGAATGAGCAGTTCTTC CASSLWSAMVSAGNEQFF
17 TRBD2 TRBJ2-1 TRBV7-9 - TGTGCCAGCAGCTCCAGACTAGCGGGAGATTTTGGCAATGAGCAGTTCTTC CASSSRLAGDFGNEQFF
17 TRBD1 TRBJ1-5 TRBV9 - TGTGCCAGCAGCGCAGGGACAGGGCAAGATAGCAATCAGCCCCAGCATTTT CASSAGTGQDSNQPQHF
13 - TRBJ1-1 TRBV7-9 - TGTGCCAGCACCCTCAAGGGGTACACTGAAGCTTTCTTT CASTLKGYTEAFF
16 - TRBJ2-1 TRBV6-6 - TGTGCCAGCAGTTACTCTCTGGAGGGCGGGTACAATGAGCAGTTCTTC CASSYSLEGGYNEQFF
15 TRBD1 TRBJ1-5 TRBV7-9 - TGTGCCAGCAGTCGGACAGGGCTAGGGAATCAGCCCCAGCATTTT CASSRTGLGNQPQHF
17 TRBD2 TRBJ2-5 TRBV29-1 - TGCAGCGTTGAAGACGGGCTAGCGGGAGATGCCGGGGAGACCCAGTACTTC CSVEDGLAGDAGETQYF
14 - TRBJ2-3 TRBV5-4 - TGTGCCAGCAGCTCCCGGGACAACACAGATACGCAGTATTTT CASSSRDNTDTQYF
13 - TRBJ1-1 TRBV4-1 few TGCGCCAGCAGCCAAGTGGCGGGGGTTGAAGCTTTCTTT CASSQVAGVEAFF
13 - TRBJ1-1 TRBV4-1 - TGCGCCAGCAGCCCGGGGTCCGGCACTGAAGCTTTCTTT CASSPGSGTEAFF
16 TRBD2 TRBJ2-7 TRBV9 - TGTGCCAGCAGCGTAGCTTATAGCGGGAGTTTCGACGAGCAGTACTTC CASSVAYSGSFDEQYF